This TCR beta chain was identified in a study of shared clonotypes between healthy human individuals. Study in general: CD4 naive and CD4 memory each took three plates per donor, while CD8 naive took two and CD8 memory one. Study-wide points: Among non-shared clonotypes, generation probabilities were lower than among those shared by all four donors.

Naive CD8 isolation took CD45RO-negative cells positively selected for CCR7 and excluded terminally differentiated effector memory CD45RA+ cells. A note on this clone: Its antigen remains unidentified.

A roughly 200 ng quantity of DNA, roughly 32,000 T cell genomes, went into the sorted-subset replicate PCRs. As processed by the authors: Junction-only immunoSEQ data arrived without quality scores, meaning filtering differed. TCRdb's table, derived via immunoSEQ multiplex PCR, lists solely in-frame clones and lacks some. V, J and clone size are taken as reported in that table, and D and trimming were inferred from the DNA itself. The sample has 700,000 to 950,000 clones, 90% to 98% seen once. The CDR3 contains 14 residues. V was trimmed by 5 bases and J by 4 bases, leaving 12 bases between them. Looked up from germline, CDR1 is LGHNT and CDR2 is FRNRAP.

Sample: naive CD8+ T cells sorted from blood. This receptor was identified in a man aged 30 to 45 in good health. The V and J genes are TRBV12-5 and TRBJ2-1; maybe TRBD1 (5 bases). This CDR3 is CASGKSTVYNEQFF. As DNA, the CDR3 is TGTGCTAGTGGTAAGTCGACAGTATACAATGAGCAGTTCTTC.